This T cell receptor beta chain was captured by sequencing in a study of blood T cell repertoires in COVID-19. Method: immunoSEQ multiplex PCR; TCRdb's copy keeps in-frame clones and lacks some. The table shows roughly 210,000 clones, with around nine tenths occurring only once. V shed 4 bases and J shed 4 bases, with 14 bases lying between them. This CDR3 region has 15 residues. CDR1 and CDR2 (germline): SGHTA, FQGNSA. The chain combines TRBV7-2 with TRBJ1-5, with D possibly matching TRBD1 (6 bases). Material for sequencing was PBMCs or T cells enriched from blood (not recorded which). The receptor was isolated from a man aged 30-40 years in a cohort exposed to, infected with or recovered from COVID-19 (not recorded which). The CDR3 protein is CASSSTGLGNQPQHF. DNA for the CDR3: TGTGCCAGCAGCTCAACAGGGTTAGGTAATCAGCCCCAGCATTTT.